This T cell receptor (beta chain) is from a study of control samples from healthy donors and cancer patients. This clone has just one count. The assay was immunoSEQ multiplex PCR, and TCRdb's table has in-frame clones only and misses some. Among around 180,000 clones listed, around 88% were seen once. The V gene's germline CDR1 is SGHTA and CDR2 FQGNSA. The CDR3 totals 16 residues. V was pared by 2 bases and J by 2 bases, with 10 bases between. What was sequenced was blood. The clonotype comes from a woman in her twenties or thirties in good health. The chain has TRBV7-2 and TRBJ1-6; weak D call: TRBD1 (6 bases). CDR3 loop: CASSLPGGPYNSPLHF. In nucleotides, the CDR3 is TGTGCCAGCAGCTTACCTGGGGGCCCCTATAATTCACCCCTCCACTTT.